This is a list of T cell receptor beta chains from one sample in a study of blood T cell repertoires in COVID-19. Here immunoSEQ multiplex PCR was the method, and the copy in TCRdb shows in-frame clones only, minus some. The data show about 210,000 clones, with about 82% seen just once and 4.5% to 6.5% held by the top ten. The sample was PBMCs or T cells enriched from blood (not recorded which). Every receptor here comes from a man aged 40-50 years with acute COVID-19. Each CDR3 is given with its conserved first and last residue. The D gene is left open where the match is weak. Expanded clones get a size class; other rows say once, few or many, or leave the size out.

V gene	clone size	J gene	D gene	CDR3 DNA	CDR3 protein
TRBV28	.	TRBJ2-5	TRBD1	TGTGCCAGCAGGCCACAGGGGGCCGAGACCCAGTACTTC	CASRPQGAETQYF
TRBV5-1	.	TRBJ2-7	TRBD2	TGCGCCAGCAGCTTAGCCACTAGCGGCCTCTACGAGCAGTACTTC	CASSLATSGLYEQYF
TRBV9	.	TRBJ2-6	.	TGTGCCAGCAGCGTTCAGGGCTCTGGGGCCAACGTCCTGACTTTC	CASSVQGSGANVLTF
TRBV27	once	TRBJ1-5	.	TGTGCCAGCAGTTTTAGGACACCCAGCAATCAGCCCCAGCATTTT	CASSFRTPSNQPQHF
TRBV6-2/TRBV6-3	.	TRBJ1-5	.	TGTGCCAGCAGTGTCGAAAGAGGCTACCAGCCCCAGCATTTT	CASSVERGYQPQHF
TRBV6-5	once	TRBJ1-6	TRBD1	TGTGCCGGAACAGGGGGCAATTCACCCCTCCACTTT	CAGTGGNSPLHF
TRBV7-3	.	TRBJ2-6	.	TGTGCCAGCAGCTTACCCGGGAACTCTGGGGCCAACGTCCTGACTTTC	CASSLPGNSGANVLTF
TRBV18	.	TRBJ2-7	TRBD2	TGTGCCAGCTCACGAGGACTAGCGGGAGAGGTTGAGCAGTACTTC	CASSRGLAGEVEQYF
TRBV2	few	TRBJ1-6	.	TGTGCCAGCAGTGAAGCGTACAGGTATTCACCCCTCCACTTT	CASSEAYRYSPLHF
TRBV5-6	.	TRBJ2-6	.	TGTGCCAGCAGCCCCAGGGATCTGGGGGCCAACGTCCTGACTTTC	CASSPRDLGANVLTF
TRBV29-1	.	TRBJ1-1	.	TGCAGCGTTGTGGAGGGGAGGACTGAAGCTTTCTTT	CSVVEGRTEAFF
TRBV7-9	.	TRBJ1-2	.	TGTGCCAGCAGCTTAGGGTTTGGGGCAGGGCACGTCTCTGGCTACACCTTC	CASSLGFGAGHVSGYTF
TRBV27	.	TRBJ2-7	TRBD2	TGTGCCAGCAGTAGAGGACTAGCGGAGAGCTACGAGCAGTACTTC	CASSRGLAESYEQYF
TRBV5-1	few	TRBJ1-1	.	TGCGCCAGCAGCTTGGTAGGGGCCACCCGAAACACTGAAGCTTTCTTT	CASSLVGATRNTEAFF
TRBV2	.	TRBJ1-2	.	TGTGCCAGCAGTGAGCAGGGGAACTATGGCTACACCTTC	CASSEQGNYGYTF
TRBV29-1	.	TRBJ2-7	TRBD1	TGCAGCGTTGATGGACAGGGATCCTACGAGCAGTACTTC	CSVDGQGSYEQYF
TRBV2	.	TRBJ1-1	.	TGTGCCAGCACTGGCATGAACACTGAAGCTTTCTTT	CASTGMNTEAFF
TRBV25-1	.	TRBJ1-2	TRBD1	TGTGCCAGCAGTGACCGGGACAGACGGGATATAGGATACACCTTC	CASSDRDRRDIGYTF
TRBV5-4	.	TRBJ2-4	TRBD2	TGTGCCAGCACCTCTGGCGGGAGGGAGGAAAACATTCAGTACTTC	CASTSGGREENIQYF
TRBV28	.	TRBJ1-2	.	TGTGCCAGCAGTTTGACCGCCGCGGGGTCCGCTAACTATGGCTACACCTTC	CASSLTAAGSANYGYTF
TRBV29-1	.	TRBJ2-7	.	TGCAGCGTTGCTGGTTCCTGGGAAGGGAGCGAGCAGTACTTC	CSVAGSWEGSEQYF
TRBV10-1	.	TRBJ1-3	TRBD1	TGCGCCAGCAGAGCGGACAGGAGCTCTGGAAACACCATATATTTT	CASRADRSSGNTIYF
TRBV28	.	TRBJ1-5	.	TGTGCCAGCAGTTTCCCCGCAGCAAACGGGAATCAGCCCCAGCATTTT	CASSFPAANGNQPQHF
TRBV5-8	.	TRBJ1-1	.	TGTGCCAGCAGCTTACAGGGGAACACTGAAGCTTTCTTT	CASSLQGNTEAFF
TRBV10-3	once	TRBJ2-1	TRBD2	TGTGCCATCAGGGGGACTAGCGGGTTTTACAATGAGCAGTTCTTC	CAIRGTSGFYNEQFF
TRBV4-1	.	TRBJ1-2	.	TGCGCCAGCAGCCAAGGACCAGGGACTAACTATGGCTACACCTTC	CASSQGPGTNYGYTF
TRBV28	once	TRBJ2-7	.	TGTGCCAGCAGTTTAGGTGCGCACCTCTACGAGCAGTACTTC	CASSLGAHLYEQYF
TRBV9	.	TRBJ2-1	TRBD2	TGTGCCAGCAGCGTAGGCCTAGCGGACAATGAGCAGTTCTTC	CASSVGLADNEQFF
TRBV28	few	TRBJ1-5	TRBD1	TGTGCCAGCAGCAGGCATCGACAGGGGCTGAGTCAGCCCCAGCATTTT	CASSRHRQGLSQPQHF
TRBV4-1	.	TRBJ1-1	.	TGCGCCAGCAGCCAAGCCCACGTGAAGGGGCACACTGAAGCTTTCTTT	CASSQAHVKGHTEAFF
TRBV4-1	.	TRBJ2-1	.	TGCGCCAGCAGCAATTCGGGAGCGACGAGTAGGGGTGAGCAGTTCTTC	CASSNSGATSRGEQFF
TRBV7-3	.	TRBJ2-7	.	TGTGCCAGCAGCTTAAGACCTCAGGGGTACGAGCAGTACTTC	CASSLRPQGYEQYF
TRBV7-2	few	TRBJ2-7	TRBD1	TGTGCCAGCAGCTTTACGGGACAGGGGGCCTACGAGCAGTACTTC	CASSFTGQGAYEQYF
TRBV18	.	TRBJ1-4	TRBD1	TGTGCCAGCTCTCTCGGGACAGAGGAAAAACTGTTTTTT	CASSLGTEEKLFF
TRBV11-2	once	TRBJ2-7	.	TGTGCCAGCAGCTTAATGTCGGTGGGGGGCGAGCAGTACTTC	CASSLMSVGGEQYF
TRBV19	.	TRBJ2-7	.	TGTGCCGCCGGCCAGGGGGGAGACGAGCAGTACTTC	CAAGQGGDEQYF
TRBV4-3	.	TRBJ2-7	.	TGCGCCAGCAGCCAAGAGGGACATATCTACGAGCAGTACTTC	CASSQEGHIYEQYF
TRBV7-9	.	TRBJ2-1	TRBD2	TGTGCCAGCACCAAAACTAGCGGAAGCAATGAGCAGTTCTTC	CASTKTSGSNEQFF
TRBV11-2	.	TRBJ1-4	.	TGTGCCAGCAGTCGGGGATCGGGTAATGAAAAACTGTTTTTT	CASSRGSGNEKLFF
TRBV11-2	.	TRBJ2-3	.	TGTGCCAGCAGCCCGCGGGCGGGAAGCACAGATACGCAGTATTTT	CASSPRAGSTDTQYF
TRBV9	.	TRBJ2-7	.	TGTGCCAGCAGCCCCCAGGTGGACACCTCCTACGAGCAGTACTTC	CASSPQVDTSYEQYF
TRBV27	.	TRBJ2-2	.	TGTGCCAGCACCGACACATACACCGGGGAGCTGTTTTTT	CASTDTYTGELFF
TRBV29-1	.	TRBJ2-3	.	TGCAGCGCTTCACTAGGTACCACAGATACGCAGTATTTT	CSASLGTTDTQYF
TRBV19	.	TRBJ1-1	TRBD1	TGTGCCAGTAGTGAACCGGGACAGAGCGTGGTTACTGAAGCTTTCTTT	CASSEPGQSVVTEAFF